The 24 T cell receptor beta chains listed next were all sequenced from one sample in a study of blood T cells in healthy people across ages. A second PCR of roughly 7 to 11 cycles used a sample-barcoded 5' primer and a J-beta primer mix. TCRdb reanalysed the 5' RACE reads using MiXCR and keeps one entry per CDR3 protein. The sample has roughly 800,000 distinct CDR3 sequences; 25% are singletons. The same specimen was also included in a second study, on T cells of mothers and their children.

Material: blood. The source is a boy younger than 18 in good health.

The genes are TRBV29-1 and TRBJ2-3; tentative D call: TRBD2 (6 bases). From germline, CDR1 is SQVTM and CDR2 ANQGSEA. The CDR3 contains 16 residues. V was clipped by 7 bases and J by 6 bases, with 26 bases between them. In DNA, the CDR3 is TGCAGCGGTGGCCCGTTGGGATGGGGGGAGCGCGATACGCAGTATTTT. Translation gives CSGGPLGWGERDTQYF.

The chain is built from TRBV28 and TRBJ2-5; 11 bases fit TRBD2. The DNA end is a closer match to TRBJ2-7, so the J assignment may be wrong. Germline lookup yields CDR1 MDHEN and CDR2 SYDVKM. The CDR3 extends over 15 amino acids. Here the CDR3 reads CASSHASGGTYEQYF. In DNA, the CDR3 is TGTGCCAGCAGTCACGCTAGCGGGGGGACCTACGAGCAGTACTTC.

This clonotype was detected only a few times. The rearrangement links TRBV6-5 to TRBJ2-7; D perhaps matches TRBD2 (5 bases). V lost 6 bases and J lost 7, with 22 bases in between. This CDR3 comprises 15 residues. Germline V gene data show CDR1 as MNHEY and CDR2 as SVGAGI. The CDR3 DNA reads as TGTGCCAGCAGCCGCGATTTGGAGGCTTCCAGGGAGCAGTACTTC. Residues: CASSRDLEASREQYF.

A few counts support this clonotype. V and J are TRBV6-4 and TRBJ2-3; possibly TRBD2 for D (6 bases). CDR1 is MRHNA and CDR2 is SNTAGT in the germline V gene. V was clipped by 2 bases and J by 2 bases, with 11 bases between them. This CDR3 contains 15 residues. In DNA, the CDR3 is TGTGCCAGCAGTGACGGGGGGACTGCCACAGATACGCAGTATTTT. It encodes CASSDGGTATDTQYF.

This clonotype was recorded at least ten times. The rearrangement joins TRBV7-2 to TRBJ2-7; 11 positions agree with TRBD2. V trimming: 3 bases; J trimming: 3 bases; junction bases outside the gene matches: 1. The length of the CDR3 is 14 residues. Germline loops: CDR1 SGHTA, CDR2 FQGNSA. CDR3 protein: CASSFGLAGYEQYF. The CDR3, as DNA: TGTGCCAGCAGCTTTGGACTAGCGGGCTACGAGCAGTACTTC.

V and J are TRBV6-5 and TRBJ2-7, with no clear D. The CDR3 has 14 residues. V was pared by 1 base and J by 2 bases, with 9 bases between. CDR1 is MNHEY, CDR2 SVGAGI, per germline. For the CDR3, the DNA is TGTGCCAGCAGTTACTTAGGCGGCGCCTACGAGCAGTACTTC. Its protein product is CASSYLGGAYEQYF.

The sample holds a few counts of this clonotype. The V and J genes are TRBV28 and TRBJ2-5; the match to TRBD1 covers 7 bases. The J call could be wrong; TRBJ2-1 is a better fit for the DNA end. This CDR3 region has 19 residues. Germline V gene data show CDR1 as MDHEN and CDR2 as SYDVKM. For the CDR3, the DNA is TGTGCCAGCAGTTTATCCGTCAGTTTGGTCGACAGGGAGTCCAATGAGCAGTTCTTC. Its protein is CASSLSVSLVDRESNEQFF.

This clonotype came up a few times. The chain links TRBV6-6 to TRBJ1-4; D not certain. Germline V gene data show CDR1 as MNHNY and CDR2 as SVGAGI (reference sequence). The CDR3 loop spans 14 amino acids. V was pared by 6 bases and J by 4 bases, with 12 bases between. The CDR3 protein is CASRPPRDNEKLFF. The CDR3 coding sequence is TGTGCCAGCAGACCCCCGCGGGATAATGAAAAACTGTTTTTT.

This clonotype was detected only a few times. The chain combines TRBV14 with TRBJ2-4; D may be TRBD2 (6 bases). Germline CDR1 reads SGHDN; CDR2 reads FVKESK. V gave up 3 bases and J gave up 7 bases, with 19 bases separating them. This CDR3 is 16 amino acids long. The CDR3 here is CASSHLQGFGRNIQYF. CDR3 coding DNA: TGTGCCAGCAGCCATCTCCAGGGTTTTGGGAGGAACATTCAGTACTTC.

The rearrangement joins TRBV4-3 to TRBJ2-1; 7 bases line up with TRBD2. The CDR3 totals 15 residues. The ends lost 8 bases at V and 3 bases at J; junction bases unmatched: 10. Per germline, CDR1 LGHNA and CDR2 YSLEER. CDR3 in DNA: TGCGCCAGCTCAAGGGGAGCGGGAATCTACAATGAGCAGTTCTTC. Encoded protein: CASSRGAGIYNEQFF.

The CDR3 region is CASSGGTALEKLFF. The CDR3 DNA follows: TGTGCCAGCAGTGGGGGGACGGCCCTTGAAAAACTGTTTTTT. The V call is TRBV27, the J call TRBJ1-4; TRBD1 might be the D (5 bases). The germline CDR1 and CDR2 sequences are MNHEY and SMNVEV (reference sequence). The CDR3 covers 14 residues. V was trimmed by 5 bases and J by 7 bases, leaving 14 bases between them. The whole variable domain, remainder taken from reference TRBV27 and TRBJ1-4, is EAQVTQNPRYLITVTGKKLTVTCSQNMNHEYMSWYRQDPGLGLRQIYYSMNVEVTDKGDVPEGYKVSRKEKRNFPLILESPSPNQTSLYFCASSGGTALEKLFFGSGTQLSVL.

The rearrangement joins TRBV6-2 or TRBV6-3 to TRBJ1-6; TRBD1 matches at 8 bases. The trim removed 6 bases at V and 7 bases at J, leaving 8 bases unmatched. CDR3 size: 15 residues. Germline CDR1 and CDR2: MNHEY and SVGEGT. Here the CDR3 reads CASRPGDRRNSPLHF. CDR3 coding DNA: TGTGCCAGCAGGCCCGGGGACAGGCGAAATTCACCCCTCCACTTT.

This clonotype turned up a few times. The chain uses TRBV14 and TRBJ1-6, with D unclear. This CDR3 is 15 amino acids long. V shed 4 bases and J shed 1 base, with 8 bases lying between them. The germline V gene encodes CDR1 SGHDN and CDR2 FVKESK. The CDR3 spells CASSLPGSYNSPLHF. DNA of the CDR3: TGTGCCAGCAGCCTTCCCGGATCCTATAATTCACCCCTCCACTTT.

This chain uses TRBV27 with TRBJ2-7; the match to TRBD1 covers 8 bases. Germline V gene lookup returns CDR1 MNHEY and CDR2 SMNVEV (reference sequence). The V and J ends lost 6 bases and 3 bases, in that order; junction bases with no gene match: 10. The CDR3 is made up of 15 amino acids. The CDR3 DNA reads as TGTGCCAGCAGCCTCGGACAGGGAGCTTACTACGAGCAGTACTTC. This codes for CASSLGQGAYYEQYF.

The chain couples TRBV7-8 to TRBJ2-2, with TRBD1 identical over 9 bases. Unmatched junction bases numbered 10, after V lost 5 bases and J lost 3 bases. The CDR3 has 17 residues. From germline, CDR1 is SGHVS and CDR2 FQNEAQ. CDR3 nucleotide sequence: TGTGCCAGCAGCAAAAAACAGGGGGCGTGGGACACCGGGGAGCTGTTTTTT. Translated: CASSKKQGAWDTGELFF. The variable domain in full, completed from reference TRBV7-8 and TRBJ2-2, reads GAGVSQSPRYKVAKRGQDVALRCDPISGHVSLFWYQQALGQGPEFLTYFQNEAQLDKSGLPSDRFFAERPEGSVSTLKIQRTQQEDSAVYLCASSKKQGAWDTGELFFGEGSRLTVL.

V gene TRBV27 combines with J gene TRBJ2-1; 9 positions agree with TRBD2. The CDR3 sequence is 15 residues long. The V segment lost 3 bases and the J segment 9 bases; nucleotides outside the gene matches: 9. Germline CDR1 MNHEY, CDR2 SMNVEV (reference sequence). This chain's CDR3 is CASSLGLAGPPEQFF. CDR3 coding DNA: TGTGCCAGCAGTTTGGGGCTAGCGGGACCCCCTGAGCAGTTCTTC.

Note on this clonotype: Given the absence of the conserved phenylalanine or tryptophan at the CDR3 end, a read error is likely. The CDR3 DNA reads TGTGCCAGCAGTGGGCAGGTCCCCCTCCACATT. This codes for CASSGQVPLHI. J is TRBJ1-6 and V is TRBV2; no firm D call. CDR1 is SNHLY and CDR2 is FYNNEI in the germline V gene. Trimming took off 4 bases at V and 13 bases at J, with 8 bases between the two ends. The CDR3 has 11 amino acids.

This clonotype was detected only a few times. The chain recombines TRBV7-2 with TRBJ1-3; TRBD1 is a possible D gene (6 bases). Trimming pared 5 bases from V and 3 bases from J, leaving 14 bases between. CDR3 size: 15 residues. Germline V CDR1 and CDR2: SGHTA, FQGNSA. CDR3: CASSRGGASGNTIYF. The CDR3 bases are TGTGCCAGCAGCCGAGGGGGGGCAAGTGGAAACACCATATATTTT.

This clonotype was seen a handful of times. The CDR3 reads CASSLPGIRAPSSYNEQFF. DNA for the CDR3: TGTGCCAGCAGTCTTCCGGGGATAAGGGCCCCCAGCTCCTACAATGAGCAGTTCTTC. The chain joins TRBV6-2 or TRBV6-3 to TRBJ2-1; D is perhaps TRBD2 (5 bases). The CDR3 length is 19 residues. Germline V gene data show CDR1 as MNHEY and CDR2 as SVGEGT. V was cut by 5 bases and J by 0 bases, with 23 bases left in between.

J is TRBJ2-1 and V is TRBV6-2 or TRBV6-3; TRBD1 matches 8 bases. The assigned J gene may be wrong: the sequence end matches TRBJ2-5 better. This CDR3 contains 16 residues. CDR1 is MNHEY and CDR2 is SVGEGT in the germline V gene. CDR3 sequence (DNA): TGTGCCAGCAGTTACTTTGGACAGGGCCTCCAAGAGACCCAGTACTTC. Translated, it gives CASSYFGQGLQETQYF.

This clonotype showed up just once. The V call is TRBV29-1, the J call TRBJ2-3; either TRBD1 or TRBD2 may fit D (5 bases each). This CDR3 spans 14 amino acids. Germline assignment: CDR1 SQVTM and CDR2 ANQGSEA. Trimming removed 2 bases at V and 4 bases at J, with 13 bases between. Here the CDR3 reads CSVEFLRGADTQYF. The CDR3 bases are TGCAGCGTTGAATTCCTGAGGGGCGCAGATACGCAGTATTTT.

As concerns this clonotype: A read error may account for a junction end that differs from germline. The chain carries TRBV15 and TRBJ2-5; TRBD2 might be the D (7 bases). Matching the DNA end better, TRBJ2-1 makes the J call doubtful. Germline CDR1 is LNHNV and CDR2 is YYDKDF (reference sequence). CDR3 length: 14 amino acids. CDR3 region: CAASTRRGGNEQFF. The CDR3 DNA is TGTGCCGCCAGCACCCGGAGGGGGGGCAATGAGCAGTTCTTC.

This sequence joins TRBV7-2 and TRBJ1-2; 8 nucleotides match TRBD1. The V gene end was trimmed by 1 base and the J gene end by 8 bases; junction bases not matched to a gene: 9. This CDR3 region has 15 residues. CDR1 and CDR2 from the germline V gene are SGHTA and FQGNSA. The CDR3 region has the DNA TGTGCCAGCAGCTTAGAGTGGACAGGGTGGGGGGGCTACACCTTC. It is translated as CASSLEWTGWGGYTF.

The chain couples TRBV7-9 to TRBJ1-1; D remains unclear. V was trimmed by 10 bases and J by 3 bases, leaving 12 bases between them. Germline CDR1 reads SEHNR; CDR2 reads FQNEAQ (reference sequence). CDR3 length: 12 residues. Here the CDR3 reads CATTGGDTEAFF. CDR3 DNA: TGTGCCACCACCGGCGGGGACACTGAAGCTTTCTTT.